A single sample is the source of the 20 T cell receptor beta chains below, sequenced in a study of shared clonotypes between healthy human individuals (dated by TCRdb to about 2020). The library was produced with the immunoSEQ multiplex PCR assay. Drawn from immuneACCESS, this table holds only the in-frame rearrangements with V and J called that TCRdb kept. Clones are partly lost; checked studies trace under half to an unresolved V gene and leave the rest unexplained. The sample data list 530,000 or so clones, and roughly 85% of these were observed just once. The top ten constitute roughly an eighth of the sample. Sequencing was carried out using PBMCs. These receptors originate from a woman between 40 and 50 years old in good health. Some clones in this sample may be carry-over from other donors' samples.

This rearrangement joins TRBV12-5 to TRBJ1-1; 7 nucleotides line up with TRBD1. After removal of 0 bases from V and 0 bases from J, the junction contained 4 bases not matched to a gene. CDR3 size: 16 residues. CDR1 is LGHNT and CDR2 is FRNRAP in the germline V gene. The CDR3, as DNA: TGTGCTAGTGGTTTGGTAACGGGACAGATGAACACTGAAGCTTTCTTT. Translation: CASGLVTGQMNTEAFF. Full variable domain (outside the CDR3, taken from reference TRBV12-5 and TRBJ1-1): DARVTQTPRHKVTEMGQEVTMRCQPILGHNTVFWYRQTMMQGLELLAYFRNRAPLDDSGMPKDRFSAEMPDATLATLKIQPSEPRDSAVYFCASGLVTGQMNTEAFFGQGTRLTVV.

V gene TRBV28 combines with J gene TRBJ2-6; no firm D call. Germline CDR1 MDHEN, CDR2 SYDVKM. V lost 5 bases, J lost 1 base, and 9 bases lay in between. This CDR3 is built from 15 residues. The CDR3, as DNA: TGTGCCAGCAGTCCATCAAAGTCTGGGGCCAACGTCCTGACTTTC. It yields the protein CASSPSKSGANVLTF.

The chain couples TRBV6-1 to TRBJ2-1; D is perhaps TRBD1 (6 bases). Trimming removed 4 bases from V and 5 bases from J, with 12 bases in between. This CDR3 has 14 residues. Germline V CDR1 and CDR2: MNHNS, SASEGT. This CDR3 reads CASSVQGWNNEQFF. In DNA form, the CDR3 reads TGTGCCAGCAGTGTTCAGGGGTGGAACAATGAGCAGTTCTTC.

The chain has TRBV4-3 and TRBJ2-3; 7 bases are shared with TRBD2. This CDR3 is 15 amino acids long. Germline-derived CDR1 and CDR2 are LGHNA and YSLEER. The V gene end was trimmed by 0 bases and the J gene end by 6 bases; junction bases not matched to a gene: 6. The chain's CDR3 is CASSQDVGEGDTQYF. The CDR3 coding sequence is TGCGCCAGCAGCCAAGATGTGGGGGAGGGGGATACGCAGTATTTT.

The J gene is TRBJ2-5, the V gene TRBV4-2, with 9 bases matching TRBD2. Trimming took 0 bases from V and 5 from J; bases not matched to a gene: 10. CDR3 length: 17 amino acids. Germline V gives CDR1 LGHNA, CDR2 YNFKEQ. The CDR3 is CASSQDPGSGSLETQYF. As DNA, the CDR3 is TGTGCCAGCAGCCAAGATCCCGGTAGCGGGAGTCTGGAGACCCAGTACTTC.

This clone has just a few counts. This chain connects TRBV2 to TRBJ2-5; D unclear. Germline V gene data show CDR1 as SNHLY and CDR2 as FYNNEI. The CDR3 loop spans 15 amino acids. V dropped 4 bases and J dropped 3 bases, with 15 bases sitting between them. CDR3 sequence: CASSVRSSREETQYF. The DNA for the CDR3 is TGTGCCAGCAGTGTGCGATCTTCACGCGAAGAGACCCAGTACTTC.

The J gene is TRBJ2-5, the V gene TRBV27; 13 bases fit TRBD2. This CDR3 has 16 residues. The germline V gene has CDR1 MNHEY and CDR2 SMNVEV (reference sequence). V gave up 3 bases and J gave up 5 bases; unmatched junction bases: 6. CDR3: CASSFGLAGDGETQYF. The CDR3 DNA reads TGTGCCAGCAGTTTCGGACTAGCGGGAGATGGGGAGACCCAGTACTTC.

CDR3 in DNA: TGTGCCAGCAGCTTACCGGAGAGGGGACAGAAGAAGGCCCTATATGGCTACACCTTC. Protein sequence: CASSLPERGQKKALYGYTF. The chain uses TRBV7-9 and TRBJ1-2, with 7 positions matching TRBD1. Trimming removed 2 bases from V and 5 bases from J; junction bases left unmatched: 20. This CDR3 has 19 amino acids. Germline V gene lookup returns CDR1 SEHNR and CDR2 FQNEAQ (reference sequence).

This chain joins TRBV9 and TRBJ2-7; unclear D gene. CDR1 and CDR2 from the germline V gene are SGDLS and YYNGEE. CDR3 size: 15 residues. Between the trimmed V and J ends, which lost 0 bases and 5 bases, there was a span of 15 bases. CDR3 DNA sequence: TGTGCCAGCAGCGTAGGGGCTCCTGAGAGCCACGAGCAGTACTTC. It yields the protein CASSVGAPESHEQYF.

Comments on this clone: One base separates it from a far larger clone, so it is likely a read error. No conserved phenylalanine or tryptophan ends this CDR3, so it is likely a read error. This chain joins TRBV30 and TRBJ1-2; possible D gene TRBD1, 5 bases. This CDR3 comprises 13 residues. CDR1 and CDR2 (germline): GTSNPN, SVGIG (reference sequence). Trimming cost V 2 bases and J 4 bases, with 11 bases left between them. DNA of the CDR3: TGTGCCTGGAGTTTGGGACGGATCTATGGCTACACCTCC. Its protein is CAWSLGRIYGYTS.

The rearrangement uses TRBV5-8 and TRBJ2-1; D not resolved. V dropped 6 bases and J dropped 4 bases, with 11 bases sitting between them. CDR1 is SGHTS, CDR2 YDEGEE, per germline. This CDR3 comprises 13 residues. The CDR3 sequence is CASTPFGYNEQFF. Here the CDR3 DNA reads TGTGCCAGCACCCCTTTTGGGTACAATGAGCAGTTCTTC.

The chain uses TRBV2 and TRBJ2-2; 7 nucleotides line up with TRBD2. CDR3 length: 13 amino acids. Germline V CDR1 and CDR2: SNHLY, FYNNEI. Trimming at V came to 8 bases and at J to 4 bases, leaving 4 bases not matched to a gene. The CDR3 bases are TGTGCCAGCGCGGGAGCTCGCACCGGGGAGCTGTTTTTT. Its protein product is CASAGARTGELFF.

The chain combines TRBV5-4 with TRBJ2-5; 9 bases line up with TRBD1. Germline V gene lookup returns CDR1 SGHNT and CDR2 YYREEE (reference sequence). Trimming took 3 bases from V and 5 from J; bases not matched to a gene: 23. This CDR3 is 20 amino acids long. DNA of the CDR3: TGTGCCAGCAGCTCCTTGGGGGACTGGGGACAGGGTAGAATGGGGGAGACCCAGTACTTC. Protein sequence: CASSSLGDWGQGRMGETQYF.

The chain links TRBV14 to TRBJ2-7; 8 bases are shared with TRBD2. Per the germline V gene, CDR1 is SGHDN and CDR2 is FVKESK. The CDR3 loop spans 14 amino acids. J was trimmed by 3 bases and V by 3 bases; bases with no gene match: 4. CDR3 amino acids: CASSQGLVDYEQYF. CDR3 DNA sequence: TGTGCCAGCAGCCAGGGACTAGTGGACTACGAGCAGTACTTC.

The chain links TRBV5-1 to TRBJ1-2; D is uncertain. The V end lost 0 bases, the J end lost 4 bases, and 13 bases lay between the germline ends. The V gene's germline CDR1 is SGHRS and CDR2 YFSETQ. The CDR3 length is 15 residues. CDR3 loop: CASSLDSGESYGYTF. DNA for the CDR3: TGCGCCAGCAGCTTGGACTCAGGCGAGAGCTATGGCTACACCTTC.

The chain couples TRBV28 to TRBJ1-4, with TRBD1 matching over 7 bases. Germline CDR1 and CDR2: MDHEN and SYDVKM. J lost 6 bases, V lost 5 bases, and 3 bases had no gene match. CDR3 length: 13 amino acids. CDR3 amino acids: CASSIDRDEKLFF. In nucleotides, the CDR3 is TGTGCCAGCAGTATTGACAGGGATGAAAAACTGTTTTTT.

The chain carries TRBV2 and TRBJ2-2; 7 bases fit TRBD2. Germline assignment: CDR1 SNHLY and CDR2 FYNNEI. Trimming removed 7 bases from V and 1 base from J; junction bases left unmatched: 6. The CDR3 is 15 amino acids. The CDR3 reads CASNPGLRNTGELFF. In nucleotides, the CDR3 is TGTGCCAGCAACCCGGGACTACGGAACACCGGGGAGCTGTTTTTT. Variable domain in full (rest from reference TRBV2 and TRBJ2-2): EPEVTQTPSHQVTQMGQEVILRCVPISNHLYFYWYRQILGQKVEFLVSFYNNEISEKSEIFDDQFSVERPDGSNFTLKIRSTKLEDSAMYFCASNPGLRNTGELFFGEGSRLTVL.

This clone was counted between two and nine times. This rearrangement joins TRBV5-6 to TRBJ2-5, with TRBD2 as a possible D gene (6 bases). V was shortened by 1 base and J by 3 bases, with 13 bases between the two germline ends. Germline CDR1 reads SGHDT; CDR2 reads YYEEEE. This CDR3 has 15 residues. In DNA, the CDR3 is TGTGCCAGCAGCTTGTTGGGGGACTCGGAAGAGACCCAGTACTTC. Translation gives CASSLLGDSEETQYF.

Concerning this clone itself: Other DNA sequences of this sample code for an identical CDR3. The V gene is TRBV7-8, the J gene TRBJ2-1; unclear D gene. Germline CDR1 reads SGHVS; CDR2 reads FQNEAQ. There are 14 residues in the CDR3. V lost 6 bases, J lost 0 bases, and 9 bases lay in between. For the CDR3, the DNA is TGTGCCAGCAGTTTCGGATCCTCCTACAATGAGCAGTTCTTC. Translation: CASSFGSSYNEQFF. The variable domain in full, with the rest retrieved from reference TRBV7-8 and TRBJ2-1, is GAGVSQSPRYKVAKRGQDVALRCDPISGHVSLFWYQQALGQGPEFLTYFQNEAQLDKSGLPSDRFFAERPEGSVSTLKIQRTQQEDSAVYLCASSFGSSYNEQFFGPGTRLTVL.

This sequence joins TRBV7-3 and TRBJ2-6; D gene ambiguous. The CDR3 extends over 15 amino acids. In germline, CDR1 is SGHTA, CDR2 FQGTGA. The V gene lost 2 bases and the J gene lost 0 bases, with 5 bases spanning the gap. CDR3 nucleotide sequence: TGTGCCAGCAGCTTACGAAACTCTGGGGCCAACGTCCTGACTTTC. Its translation is CASSLRNSGANVLTF.